The 13 T cell receptor beta chains below were found in one sample sequenced in a study of T cells in Graves' hyperthyroidism and ophthalmopathy. Amplified TCR beta CDR3 regions derived from RNA transcripts. The primer set for the first-round RT-PCR of the TCR CDR3 was HTBI. One entry per CDR3 protein, called by TCRdb with MiXCR from the multiplex PCR reads. The sample has 350,000 to 400,000 distinct CDR3 sequences; under 15% are singletons. The sequenced material came from blood. These receptors were obtained from a woman aged 25 to 45 with Graves' hyperthyroidism.

This chain connects TRBV11-2 to TRBJ1-2; D gene unclear. The CDR3 contains 13 residues. V was clipped by 5 bases and J by 4 bases, with 11 bases between them. Germline CDR1 reads SGHAT; CDR2 reads FQNNGV. The chain's CDR3 is CASSTGPGYGYTF. CDR3 nucleotide sequence: TGTGCCAGCAGCACCGGACCTGGCTATGGCTACACCTTC.

This clonotype was counted between two and nine times. The gene calls are TRBV25-1 and TRBJ2-7; possibly TRBD2 for D (5 bases). This CDR3 spans 15 amino acids. The germline CDR1 and CDR2 sequences are MGHDK and SYGVNS. V lost 4 bases to trimming and J lost 0 bases, with 13 bases between them. CDR3 region: CASSALGTSSYEQYF. For the CDR3, the DNA is TGTGCCAGCAGTGCCCTAGGAACTAGCTCCTACGAGCAGTACTTC.

In its sample, this clonotype was seen a few times. This rearrangement joins TRBV10-2 to TRBJ2-1, with D possibly being TRBD2 (6 bases). Looked up from germline, CDR1 is WSHSY and CDR2 is SAAADI. V lost 7 bases and J 5 bases, leaving 12 bases between the germline ends. This CDR3 has 13 residues. The CDR3 DNA reads as TGCGCCAGCAAGGAGCGGGCAAACAATGAGCAGTTCTTC. Translation gives CASKERANNEQFF.

This clonotype was counted a few times. This chain uses TRBV7-9 with TRBJ1-1; D gene ambiguous. Germline V lookup: CDR1 SEHNR, CDR2 FQNEAQ (reference sequence). V was trimmed by 1 base and J by 11 bases, leaving 11 bases between them. The length of the CDR3 is 12 residues. The CDR3 spells CASSLEGGWAFF. In nucleotides, the CDR3 is TGTGCCAGCAGCTTAGAAGGAGGCTGGGCTTTCTTT.

This clonotype was seen only a few times. This chain links TRBV5-1 with TRBJ2-3; D unclear. V lost 0 bases, J lost 1 base, and 9 bases lay in between. CDR3 length: 15 amino acids. CDR1 and CDR2 from the germline V gene are SGHRS and YFSETQ. CDR3 sequence reads: CASSLAQKGTDTQYF. DNA of the CDR3: TGCGCCAGCAGCTTGGCCCAGAAAGGCACAGATACGCAGTATTTT.

J is TRBJ2-7 and V is TRBV28; 8 bases fit TRBD1. The CDR3 loop spans 13 amino acids. The germline gives CDR1 MDHEN, CDR2 SYDVKM. The V and J ends lost 10 bases and 4 bases, in that order; junction bases with no gene match: 9. The CDR3 nucleotides read TGTGCCACTTTGGACAGGGAGAAGTACGAGCAGTACTTC. It encodes CATLDREKYEQYF.

This clonotype was observed a few times. The rearrangement uses TRBV7-2 and TRBJ2-7; tentative D call: TRBD2 (6 bases). Per germline, CDR1 SGHTA and CDR2 FQGNSA. CDR3 length: 15 amino acids. V lost 4 bases and J 0 bases, leaving 13 bases between the germline ends. This CDR3 reads CASSWASESSYEQYF. The CDR3 DNA follows: TGTGCCAGCAGCTGGGCTAGCGAGAGCTCCTACGAGCAGTACTTC. The complete variable domain, with remaining parts taken from reference TRBV7-2 and TRBJ2-7, reads GAGVSQSPSNKVTEKGKDVELRCDPISGHTALYWYRQSLGQGLEFLIYFQGNSAPDKSGLPSDRFSAERTGGSVSTLTIQRTQQEDSAVYLCASSWASESSYEQYFGPGTRLTVT.

This clonotype was seen at least ten times. This CDR3 reads CSAQIGATNEKLFF. The CDR3 region has the DNA TGCAGTGCTCAGATCGGTGCAACTAATGAAAAACTGTTTTTT. J is TRBJ1-4 and V is TRBV20-1; D not certain. This CDR3 contains 14 residues. The V and J ends lost 5 bases and 0 bases respectively, with 10 bases between them. CDR1 is DFQATT, CDR2 SNEGSKA, per germline (reference sequence).

For this clonotype: Being one base from a much bigger clone, this may be a read error. The CDR3 here is CASSHRTGDHQPQHF. CDR3 bases: TGTGCCAGCAGCCACCGGACAGGGGATCATCAGCCCCAGCATTTT. The chain links TRBV28 to TRBJ1-5, with 9 bases fitting TRBD1. Germline lookup yields CDR1 MDHEN and CDR2 SYDVKM. V lost 6 bases to trimming and J lost 5 bases; unmatched junction nucleotides: 8. This CDR3 contains 15 residues. The whole variable domain, filled in from reference TRBV28 and TRBJ1-5, reads DVKVTQSSRYLVKRTGEKVFLECVQDMDHENMFWYRQDPGLGLRLIYFSYDVKMKEKGDIPEGYSVSREKKERFSLILESASTNQTSMYLCASSHRTGDHQPQHFGDGTRLSIL.

This clonotype has ten or more counts. CDR3 nucleotide sequence: TGCAGCGTTGAAGCTTTAGCGGGAGGATACAATGAGCAGTTCTTC. It translates to CSVEALAGGYNEQFF. The chain carries TRBV29-1 and TRBJ2-1; 10 bases align to TRBD2. J was trimmed by 4 bases and V by 1 base; bases with no gene match: 4. The CDR3 has 15 amino acids. Germline CDR1 reads SQVTM; CDR2 reads ANQGSEA.

This clonotype was detected a few times. The chain recombines TRBV5-1 with TRBJ2-1; D gene unclear. In germline, CDR1 is SGHRS, CDR2 YFSETQ. Deletions cut 0 bases from V and 1 base from J, with 8 bases between. The CDR3 has 15 amino acids. The CDR3 is CASSLDQDSYNEQFF. In DNA, the CDR3 is TGCGCCAGCAGCTTGGATCAGGATTCCTACAATGAGCAGTTCTTC.

Concerning this clonotype: This may be a read error, as it is one base from a much larger clone. It is likely a read error, because the conserved phenylalanine at the end of the CDR3 is missing. V usage is TRBV6-1 and J usage is TRBJ1-2, with 9 bases aligning to TRBD1. Germline values: CDR1 MNHNS, CDR2 SASEGT. V shed 6 bases and J 4 bases; nucleotides not matched to a gene: 6. The CDR3 covers 14 residues. CDR3 sequence: CASRFRTGAYGYTS. As DNA, the CDR3 is TGTGCCAGCAGGTTCCGGACAGGGGCCTATGGCTACACCTCC.

Concerning this clonotype itself: This could be a read error, since a much larger clone is one nucleotide away. This chain links TRBV9 with TRBJ1-1; 7 nucleotides line up with TRBD1. V lost 0 bases, J lost 4 bases, and 3 bases stayed unmatched. Per the germline V gene, CDR1 is SGDLS and CDR2 is YYNGEE. CDR3 length: 14 amino acids. DNA for the CDR3: TGTGCCAGCAGCGTAGCCAGGGGGGGCACTGAAGCTTTCTTT. Translating it yields CASSVARGGTEAFF.